A single sample is the source of the 15 T cell receptor beta chains below, sequenced in a study of shared clonotypes between healthy human individuals. Method: immunoSEQ multiplex PCR; TCRdb's copy keeps in-frame clones and lacks some. The top ten hold around 9.3% of the sample, which has 330,000 or so clones, around 70% seen once. Material for sequencing was memory CD4+ T cells sorted from blood. Stated subset: CD45RA-negative fraction. These receptors all stem from a man aged 25 to 45 in good health.

This chain joins TRBV18 and TRBJ2-3, with 11 bases lining up with TRBD2. Looked up from germline, CDR1 is KGHSH and CDR2 is LQKENI. J was trimmed by 2 bases and V by 3 bases; bases with no gene match: 10. The CDR3 runs 18 residues. CDR3 nucleotide sequence: TGTGCCAGCTCACCTATCGAGGCTAGCGGGAGGTCCACAGATACGCAGTATTTT. This encodes CASSPIEASGRSTDTQYF.

CDR3 region: CASSYSQGAGNTIYF. The DNA for the CDR3 is TGTGCCAGCAGTTACTCTCAGGGGGCTGGAAACACCATATATTTT. The gene calls are TRBV6-5 and TRBJ1-3; 7 bases map to TRBD1. This CDR3 has 15 residues. J lost 2 bases, V lost 0 bases, and 1 base had no gene match. CDR1 MNHEY and CDR2 SVGAGI come from the germline V gene.

This chain uses TRBV5-4 with TRBJ2-2, with D maybe TRBD2 (6 bases). CDR1 is SGHNT, CDR2 YYREEE, per germline (reference sequence). The CDR3 is 17 residues long. V was pared by 4 bases and J by 0 bases, with 16 bases between. CDR3: CASSTGLQFANTGELFF. CDR3 DNA sequence: TGTGCCAGCAGCACCGGACTACAGTTCGCGAACACCGGGGAGCTGTTTTTT. The full variable domain, in which reference TRBV5-4 and TRBJ2-2 provide the parts outside the CDR3, is ETGVTQSPTHLIKTRGQQVTLRCSSQSGHNTVSWYQQALGQGPQFIFQYYREEENGRGNFPPRFSGLQFPNYSSELNVNALELDDSALYLCASSTGLQFANTGELFFGEGSRLTVL.

This chain links TRBV5-6 with TRBJ2-7, with 7 bases fitting TRBD2. The CDR3 loop spans 15 amino acids. V shed 0 bases and J 2 bases; nucleotides not matched to a gene: 5. Looked up from germline, CDR1 is SGHDT and CDR2 is YYEEEE. The CDR3 DNA follows: TGTGCCAGCAGCTTGGGCGGGACTAAGCCCTACGAGCAGTACTTC. It encodes CASSLGGTKPYEQYF.

This clone was recorded once. This chain joins TRBV2 and TRBJ2-1, with 9 bases that match TRBD2. With 6 bases clipped from V and 10 bases from J, the junction kept 10 bases outside the gene matches. The CDR3 is 14 amino acids. The V gene's germline CDR1 is SNHLY and CDR2 FYNNEI. The CDR3 region has the DNA TGTGCCAGCAGGGAGGTGGCTAGCGGGACCGAGCAGTTCTTC. Protein sequence: CASREVASGTEQFF.

J is TRBJ2-2 and V is TRBV11-2; D is unresolved. This CDR3 has 15 amino acids. V was clipped by 2 bases and J by 4 bases, with 11 bases between them. Germline V gives CDR1 SGHAT, CDR2 FQNNGV. CDR3 amino acids: CASSLSPAFTGELFF. CDR3 bases: TGTGCCAGCAGCTTATCCCCGGCCTTCACCGGGGAGCTGTTTTTT.

Only a few counts were recorded for this clone. V is TRBV15 and J is TRBJ2-7; possible D gene TRBD2, 5 bases. The germline V and J ends were trimmed by 6 bases and 6 bases, with 21 bases remaining between them. Per germline, CDR1 LNHNV and CDR2 YYDKDF (reference sequence). CDR3 length: 15 residues. Here the CDR3 DNA reads TGTGCCACCAGTAAGCCATCCGGTGGGCGGGCCGAGCAGTACTTC. This encodes CATSKPSGGRAEQYF.

V usage is TRBV10-2 and J usage is TRBJ1-4; D perhaps matches TRBD1 (5 bases). This CDR3 is built from 16 residues. Germline CDR1 reads WSHSY; CDR2 reads SAAADI. Trimming left V 5 bases short and J 3 bases short, with 16 bases between. CDR3 DNA: TGCGCCAGCAGTCCCCAACGAGGGGCACCTAATGAAAAACTGTTTTTT. It translates to CASSPQRGAPNEKLFF.

The rearrangement joins TRBV7-8 to TRBJ2-3; 7 bases agree with TRBD1. J was trimmed by 5 bases and V by 3 bases; bases with no gene match: 5. From germline, CDR1 is SGHVS and CDR2 FQNEAQ. The CDR3 length is 14 residues. The CDR3 nucleotides read TGTGCCAGCAGCTTCAGGGGGTCGGGAGATACGCAGTATTTT. Encoded protein: CASSFRGSGDTQYF.

This clone was observed many times. The chain is built from TRBV2 and TRBJ2-7, with a weak D call TRBD2 (6 bases). CDR1 is SNHLY and CDR2 is FYNNEI in the germline V gene. The V end was cut by 5 bases, the J end by 7 bases, with 21 bases between. The CDR3 loop spans 15 amino acids. CDR3 loop: CASSPVAGRGGEQYF. The CDR3 region has the DNA TGTGCCAGCAGTCCCGTCGCCGGGAGAGGAGGAGAGCAGTACTTC.

The chain recombines TRBV6-1 with TRBJ2-7, with a weak D call TRBD1 (5 bases). V was cut by 4 bases and J by 6 bases, with 10 bases left in between. The germline V gene encodes CDR1 MNHNS and CDR2 SASEGT. This CDR3 contains 12 residues. The CDR3 DNA follows: TGTGCCAGCAGTGCAGGACATGTCGAGCAGTACTTC. Amino acid sequence: CASSAGHVEQYF.

The V and J genes are TRBV5-1 and TRBJ2-3, with D unclear. The germline CDR1 and CDR2 sequences are SGHRS and YFSETQ. V lost 6 bases, J lost 2 bases, and 4 bases lay in between. The CDR3 length is 11 residues. DNA for the CDR3: TGCGCCAGCACTAACACAGATACGCAGTATTTT. It yields the protein CASTNTDTQYF.

This clone was observed a handful of times. The V and J genes are TRBV5-1 and TRBJ1-3, with TRBD1 matching 8 bases. The CDR3 runs 16 residues. V was pared by 4 bases and J by 3 bases, with 9 bases of the junction left unmatched. Germline V gene data show CDR1 as SGHRS and CDR2 as YFSETQ. The CDR3 nucleotides are TGCGCCAGCAGCCCCGGACAGGGAGTAATTGGAAACACCATATATTTT. This translates into CASSPGQGVIGNTIYF.

The chain has TRBV18 and TRBJ2-5; D gene ambiguous. The V end lost 3 bases, the J end lost 1 base, and 15 bases lay between the germline ends. This CDR3 region has 16 residues. CDR1 and CDR2 from the germline V gene are KGHSH and LQKENI. The CDR3 DNA sequence: TGTGCCAGCTCACCTATCCTCGGTGGTATCCAAGAGACCCAGTACTTC. Protein product: CASSPILGGIQETQYF.

The genes are TRBV5-1 and TRBJ2-1; no clear D. Trimming shortened V by 3 bases and J by 2 bases, and 0 bases separated the two germline ends. Germline assignment: CDR1 SGHRS and CDR2 YFSETQ. The CDR3 totals 11 residues. CDR3 in DNA: TGCGCCAGCAGCTCCTACAATGAGCAGTTCTTC. Amino acids: CASSSYNEQFF.